The entry below describes one T cell receptor beta chain. Its target is unknown. From the 5' RACE reads, TCRdb called clonotypes with MiXCR, one entry per CDR3 protein. The profile shows 25,000 to 35,000 distinct CDR3 sequences, around 21% of them singletons. V gave up 5 bases and J gave up 2 bases; unmatched junction bases: 6. Germline CDR1 MGHDK, CDR2 SYGVNS. CDR3 length: 16 amino acids. This entry comes from a study of T-cell memory formation after mild COVID-19. Overall study results and limits: There were some responding clones in pre-infection memory, which suggested that cross-reactive memory had joined. Later expanders leaned toward CD4+, whereas clones contracting from day 15 to 85 were balanced CD4/CD8.

V usage is TRBV25-1 and J usage is TRBJ1-5; 10 nucleotides align to TRBD1. The source of this sequence is an adult who had mild COVID-19 (a few samples of this study predate the infection). Cell type and time point are not known. Source material: PBMCs or a T cell subset sorted from them (not recorded which). The CDR3 loop is CASSQTGTGGNQPQHF. CDR3 nucleotide sequence: TGTGCCAGCAGTCAAACCGGGACAGGGGGCAATCAGCCCCAGCATTTT.